Below, one T cell receptor beta chain is given with its context. MiXCR, run by TCRdb on the 5' RACE reads, gives a single entry per CDR3 protein. The sample lists nearly 15,000 distinct CDR3 sequences; approximately 8% were seen once. Time point: sample taken at primary tumor resection. Whole RNA, which was extracted from tumor, nontumor lung tissue or frozen PBMC, was sequenced without any cell sorting. The CDR3 consists of 13 residues. Germline V gene sequence: CDR1 SNHLY, CDR2 FYNNEI. Trimming shortened V by 11 bases and J by 8 bases, and 21 bases separated the two germline ends. The data were obtained in a study of spatial heterogeneity in lung cancer. Study overall: The library had UMIs, and each TCR and UMI pair averaged more than ten raw reads.

This sequence originates from a female donor with early-stage non-small cell lung cancer. The chain couples TRBV2 to TRBJ1-2, with D hard to call. The specimen comprised PBMCs, sampled at surgery. DNA of the CDR3: TGTGCCGGCTCCGTGGTAGGGCTGGCGGGCTACACCTTC. It is translated as CAGSVVGLAGYTF.